This TCR beta chain was observed in a study of tumor-infiltrating lymphocytes in primary liver carcinoma. Study-wide background: Men as well as women, aged 30 to 69 years, made up the patients.

This CDR3 has 14 amino acids. Germline V gives CDR1 SGHDT, CDR2 YYEEEE. As to this clonotype: What it binds is not known. At one end, the junction sequence differs from germline, possibly due to a read error.

Unsorted bulk tissue, roughly 20-33 mg of it, served as the source for co-extraction of RNA and DNA. Patients underwent resection of primary liver carcinoma. All tumor samples contained more than 80% viable tumor cells. Study outcomes and limitations: Only about 7.5-24% of top clones appeared in all five tumor regions.

Using a constant-region primer together with ProtoScript II reverse transcriptase, TCR beta cDNA was made from approximately 500 ng of total RNA. Slightly modified ARM-PCR, run as three nested multiplex PCR rounds, produced the TCR beta libraries. The first two PCR rounds used TRBV1-TRBV30 forward primers with a C-beta reverse primer, about 10 cycles each. Via MiXCR, TCRdb re-called the multiplex PCR reads, giving one row per CDR3 protein. The top ten clones hold roughly 15% of a sample with 30,000 to 40,000 distinct CDR3 sequences, 74% of them seen once. This receptor was obtained from a man aged 40-50 years with primary liver carcinoma and hepatitis B virus infection. The gene calls are TRBV5-6 and TRBJ2-5, with a tentative D call TRBD2 (5 bases). Sequenced input: liver tumor tissue from sampling region 4. This sample's subset: tumor region T4, right-lateral pole. The CDR3 bases are TGTGCTAGCAGTTTGGAGGCTAGCCATGAGACCCAGTACTTC. This sequence encodes CASSLEASHETQYF. The full variable domain, rest sourced from reference TRBV5-6 and TRBJ2-5, is DAGVTQSPTHLIKTRGQQVTLRCSPKSGHDTVSWYQQALGQGPQFIFQYYEEEERQRGNFPDRFSGHQFPNYSSELNVNALLLGDSALYLCASSLEASHETQYFGPGTRLLVL.